This T cell receptor beta chain is from a study of cytomegalovirus exposure and HLA in healthy donors. General study findings and limits: TCR beta V segments were, for the most part, productive about 87% or about 30% of the time in an earlier analysis.

Note on this clone: Its target is not known.

It was with 60 Vbeta and 13 Jbeta primers that the PCR ran. Data came from immunoSEQ multiplex PCR; TCRdb stores just in-frame clones and leaves some out. This table has approximately 150,000 clones, around 83% appearing once. The sequenced material came from PBMCs. This TCR was sampled from a man aged 50 or older in good health and CMV-seropositive.

DNA for the CDR3: TGTGCCAGCAGCCAAGCTAGCGTCTACAATGAGCAGTTCTTC. This sequence encodes CASSQASVYNEQFF. The rearrangement uses TRBV14 and TRBJ2-1, with D perhaps TRBD2 (6 bases). The germline CDR1 and CDR2 sequences are SGHDN and FVKESK. The CDR3 runs 14 residues. V was trimmed by 1 base and J by 3 bases, leaving 7 bases between them.